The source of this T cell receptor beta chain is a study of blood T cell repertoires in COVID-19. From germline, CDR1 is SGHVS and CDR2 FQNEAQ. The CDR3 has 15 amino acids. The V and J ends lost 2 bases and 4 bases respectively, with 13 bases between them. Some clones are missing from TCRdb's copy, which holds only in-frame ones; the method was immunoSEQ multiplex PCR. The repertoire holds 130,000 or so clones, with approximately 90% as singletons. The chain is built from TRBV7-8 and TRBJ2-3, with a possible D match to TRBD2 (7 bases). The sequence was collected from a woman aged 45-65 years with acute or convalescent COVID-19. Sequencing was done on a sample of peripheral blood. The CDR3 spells CASSLFSGGADTQYF. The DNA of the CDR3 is TGTGCCAGCAGCTTATTTTCGGGGGGCGCAGATACGCAGTATTTT.